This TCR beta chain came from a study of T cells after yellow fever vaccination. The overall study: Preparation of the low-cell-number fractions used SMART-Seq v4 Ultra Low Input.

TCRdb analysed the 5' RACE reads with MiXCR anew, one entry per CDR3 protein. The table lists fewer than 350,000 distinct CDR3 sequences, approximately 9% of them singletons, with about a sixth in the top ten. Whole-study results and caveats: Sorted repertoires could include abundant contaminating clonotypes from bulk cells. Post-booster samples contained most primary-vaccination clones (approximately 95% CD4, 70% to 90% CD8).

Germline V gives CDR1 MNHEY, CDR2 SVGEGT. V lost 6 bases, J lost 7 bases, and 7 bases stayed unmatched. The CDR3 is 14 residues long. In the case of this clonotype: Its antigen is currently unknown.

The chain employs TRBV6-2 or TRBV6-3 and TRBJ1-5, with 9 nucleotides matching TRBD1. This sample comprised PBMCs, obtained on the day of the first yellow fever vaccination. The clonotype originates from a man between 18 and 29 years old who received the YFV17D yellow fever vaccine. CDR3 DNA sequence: TGTGCCAGCAGAGGGACAGGGAATAGCCAGCCCCAGCATTTT. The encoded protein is CASRGTGNSQPQHF.